This T cell receptor (beta chain) was recovered during a study of T-cell reconstitution after alpha-beta-depleted transplantation in children. Overall study findings and caveats: There were reportedly several hundred expanded graft clones from which alpha-beta T cells came about two months after transplant. Newly generated T cells supplied most T-cell counts and diversity one year post-transplant. High day-60 TCRbeta diversity in some patients came from surviving recipient T cells and thymic progenitors.

V lost 2 bases and J lost 15; bases outside the gene matches: 8. The CDR3 runs to 14 residues. The germline gives CDR1 SGHVS, CDR2 FQNEAQ. This clonotype was found many times. Its antigen is as yet unknown. Unique molecular identifiers featured in how the TCRbeta library was prepared. A single record per CDR3 protein comes from TCRdb applying MiXCR to the PCR reads. The repertoire consists of 450,000 to 600,000 distinct CDR3 sequences, with around 13% occurring once and the leading ten covering about 2%. Sequenced material: PBMCs, mostly from graft donor cells, taken 360 days after TCRalphabeta/CD19-depleted stem cell transplant. The J gene is TRBJ2-1, the V gene TRBV7-8; 12 bases line up with TRBD2. This receptor was obtained from a male patient between 10 and 17 years old who had a stem cell transplant for acute myeloid leukemia, so the T cells may come from the graft donor. CDR3 sequence (DNA): TGTGCCAGCAGCTTACGTCTAGCGGGAGGGGGAATGTTCTTC. It is translated as CASSLRLAGGGMFF.